The 17 T cell receptor beta chains presented below share a single source sample, sequenced in a study of T cell changes during pregnancy in multiple sclerosis. The method was immunoSEQ multiplex PCR; TCRdb's version includes in-frame clones alone and lacks a portion of them. Seen here are tens of thousands of clones, roughly nine tenths observed once, and the top ten hold around 0.63%. The source was CD4+ T cells from peripheral blood mononuclear cells, collected in the first trimester of pregnancy. Source of these receptors: a female donor with multiple sclerosis, enrolled in a pregnancy study.

This chain links TRBV30 with TRBJ2-7; 7 bases fit TRBD2. The germline V gene has CDR1 GTSNPN and CDR2 SVGIG (reference sequence). With 8 bases clipped from V and 1 base from J, the junction kept 11 bases outside the gene matches. The CDR3 runs to 14 residues. CDR3 in DNA: TGTGCCCTCGTAGAGCGGGACGGATCCTACGAGCAGTACTTC. Its translation: CALVERDGSYEQYF.

The V gene is TRBV18, the J gene TRBJ2-7; D may be TRBD2 (6 bases). CDR3 length equals 15 residues. CDR1 and CDR2 (germline): KGHSH, LQKENI. V lost 3 bases and J 2 bases, leaving 14 bases between the germline ends. CDR3 loop: CASSPGGSMTYEQYF. CDR3 coding DNA: TGTGCCAGCTCACCCGGGGGTAGTATGACCTACGAGCAGTACTTC.

This sequence joins TRBV4-2 and TRBJ2-7, with D possibly TRBD2 on 5 matching bases. Trimming cost V 4 bases and J 5 bases, with 18 bases left between them. Germline assignment: CDR1 LGHNA and CDR2 YNFKEQ. This CDR3 comprises 15 residues. The CDR3 reads CASSPTRVVSHEQYF. The CDR3 DNA reads as TGTGCCAGCAGCCCTACTAGAGTAGTTTCTCACGAGCAGTACTTC.

This chain uses TRBV14 with TRBJ2-7; 9 nucleotides agree with TRBD1. Germline CDR1 and CDR2: SGHDN and FVKESK. This CDR3 has 15 amino acids. The V segment lost 2 bases and the J segment 1 base; nucleotides outside the gene matches: 3. CDR3 nucleotides: TGTGCCAGCAGCCAACCGGGACAGGGTTCCTACGAGCAGTACTTC. It specifies CASSQPGQGSYEQYF.

The V and J genes are TRBV7-2 and TRBJ1-1; TRBD1 is a possible D gene (6 bases). The CDR3 has 14 amino acids. V was pared by 1 base and J by 0 bases, with 6 bases between. In germline, CDR1 is SGHTA, CDR2 FQGNSA. The DNA for the CDR3 is TGTGCCAGCAGCTTAGAGGGGGTGAACACTGAAGCTTTCTTT. This sequence encodes CASSLEGVNTEAFF.

The rearrangement uses TRBV6-1 and TRBJ1-2; perhaps TRBD1 as D (5 bases). With 2 bases removed from V and 2 bases from J, the gap between germline ends came to 9 bases. In germline, CDR1 is MNHNS, CDR2 SASEGT. The CDR3 is 14 amino acids. Here the CDR3 reads CASSELEGNYGYTF. CDR3 nucleotide sequence: TGTGCCAGCAGTGAATTGGAGGGGAACTATGGCTACACCTTC.

The chain joins TRBV11-2 to TRBJ2-7, with D maybe TRBD2 (6 bases). This CDR3 spans 14 amino acids. V lost 5 bases and J 2 bases, leaving 13 bases between the germline ends. The germline V gene has CDR1 SGHAT and CDR2 FQNNGV. As DNA, the CDR3 is TGTGCCAGCAGCCGGAGGGCCTCGGCCTACGAGCAGTACTTC. Translating gives CASSRRASAYEQYF. Based on the CDR3 plus reference TRBV11-2 and TRBJ2-7, the full variable domain is EAGVAQSPRYKIIEKRQSVAFWCNPISGHATLYWYQQILGQGPKLLIQFQNNGVVDDSQLPKDRFSAERLKGVDSTLKIQPAKLEDSAVYLCASSRRASAYEQYFGPGTRLTVT.

The chain recombines TRBV5-1 with TRBJ1-4; 10 bases fit TRBD1. CDR3 length: 14 residues. J gave up 8 bases and V 4 bases, and 5 bases lay outside the gene matches. The germline V gene has CDR1 SGHRS and CDR2 YFSETQ. In DNA form, the CDR3 reads TGCGCCAGCAGCCGCGGACAGGGGGGAGAAAAACTGTTTTTT. It specifies CASSRGQGGEKLFF.

The chain has TRBV5-6 and TRBJ1-2, with D perhaps TRBD1 (5 bases). Germline CDR1 is SGHDT and CDR2 is YYEEEE. V lost 2 bases, J lost 6 bases, and 8 bases lay in between. The CDR3 sequence is 12 residues long. As DNA, the CDR3 is TGTGCCAGCAGCTTAACAGGCCATGGCTACACCTTC. Encoded protein: CASSLTGHGYTF.

This chain joins TRBV6-5 and TRBJ1-4; the match to TRBD1 covers 9 bases. The CDR3 contains 15 residues. Unmatched junction bases numbered 4, after V lost 0 bases and J lost 8 bases. Germline V gene data show CDR1 as MNHEY and CDR2 as SVGAGI. The chain's CDR3 is CASSYSNRGREKLFF. The CDR3 nucleotides read TGTGCCAGCAGTTACTCGAACAGGGGGCGAGAAAAACTGTTTTTT.

The chain is built from TRBV7-2 and TRBJ2-1; TRBD2 aligns across 13 bases. V lost 4 bases to trimming and J lost 13 bases; unmatched junction nucleotides: 4. CDR1 and CDR2 (germline): SGHTA, FQGNSA. The CDR3 spans 13 residues. The CDR3 region is CASSSRTSGSQFF. CDR3 DNA sequence: TGTGCCAGCAGCTCAAGGACTAGCGGGAGTCAGTTCTTC.

The V call is TRBV19, the J call TRBJ1-1; 10 nucleotides match TRBD1. CDR1 and CDR2 from the germline V gene are LNHDA and SQIVND (reference sequence). Germline trimming cut 0 bases from V and 0 bases from J; bases unmatched to any gene: 4. This CDR3 has 17 residues. The CDR3 bases are TGTGCCAGTAGTATAGAGGGACAGGGGCCGTTGAACACTGAAGCTTTCTTT. This translates into CASSIEGQGPLNTEAFF. Filled out from reference TRBV19 and TRBJ1-1, the complete variable domain reads DGGITQSPKYLFRKEGQNVTLSCEQNLNHDAMYWYRQDPGQGLRLIYYSQIVNDFQKGDIAEGYSVSREKKESFPLTVTSAQKNPTAFYLCASSIEGQGPLNTEAFFGQGTRLTVV.

V gene TRBV18 combines with J gene TRBJ2-3, with D tentatively TRBD2 (7 bases). The CDR3 contains 13 residues. Germline lookup yields CDR1 KGHSH and CDR2 LQKENI. Trimming stripped 1 base from V and 6 bases from J, with 8 bases between. CDR3 amino acids: CASSPRGGDTQYF. CDR3 nucleotide sequence: TGTGCCAGCTCACCACGGGGGGGCGATACGCAGTATTTT. Looking up the rest from reference TRBV18 and TRBJ2-3 gives the full variable domain: NAGVMQNPRHLVRRRGQEARLRCSPMKGHSHVYWYRQLPEEGLKFMVYLQKENIIDESGMPKERFSAEFPKEGPSILRIQQVVRGDSAAYFCASSPRGGDTQYFGPGTRLTVL.

J is TRBJ2-5 and V is TRBV7-2, with 10 bases aligning to TRBD2. Germline V lookup: CDR1 SGHTA, CDR2 FQGNSA. V was clipped by 1 base and J by 5 bases; unmatched bases: 4. The CDR3 is 15 residues long. CDR3 loop: CASSLGAGGPETQYF. Here the CDR3 DNA reads TGTGCCAGCAGCTTAGGAGCGGGAGGGCCGGAGACCCAGTACTTC.

The V and J genes are TRBV6-5 and TRBJ2-7, with 9 bases fitting TRBD1. V gave up 2 bases and J gave up 4 bases; unmatched junction bases: 3. This CDR3 comprises 14 residues. CDR1 is MNHEY and CDR2 is SVGAGI in the germline V gene. The CDR3 reads CASSYADRGYEQYF. The CDR3 DNA reads as TGTGCCAGCAGTTACGCAGACAGGGGGTACGAGCAGTACTTC.

The chain has TRBV6-5 and TRBJ2-2, with a weak D call TRBD1 (5 bases). From germline, CDR1 is MNHEY and CDR2 SVGAGI. This CDR3 has 15 amino acids. Trimming left V 0 bases short and J 6 bases short, with 11 bases between. The DNA of the CDR3 is TGTGCCAGCAGTTACTCCAGGGTTGTATCCGGGGAGCTGTTTTTT. It yields the protein CASSYSRVVSGELFF.

The chain recombines TRBV6-1 with TRBJ1-2; D is unresolved. This CDR3 is built from 14 residues. Trimming removed 3 bases from V and 6 bases from J, with 14 bases in between. The germline V gene encodes CDR1 MNHNS and CDR2 SASEGT. In DNA form, the CDR3 reads TGTGCCAGCAGTGATCGGGGATATCGGAATGGCTACACCTTC. This gives the protein CASSDRGYRNGYTF.